These 16 T cell receptor beta chains came from one sample sequenced in a study of blood T cells in healthy people across ages. Combining a sample-barcoded 5' primer with a J-beta primer mix, a second PCR ran for about 7 to 11 cycles. TCRdb re-called the 5' RACE reads through MiXCR, storing one row per CDR3 protein. The profile shows 1.5 million to 2 million distinct CDR3 sequences, around 40% of them singletons. Sequencing was performed on blood. The source is a human donor in good health.

This clonotype was detected a few times. The chain recombines TRBV6-6 with TRBJ2-1; possible D gene TRBD1, 5 bases. This CDR3 has 12 amino acids. Per germline, CDR1 MNHNY and CDR2 SVGAGI (reference sequence). V lost 0 bases to trimming and J lost 10 bases, with 7 bases between them. CDR3 amino acids: CASSYSNREQFF. In DNA, the CDR3 is TGTGCCAGCAGTTACTCGAACAGGGAGCAGTTCTTC.

The genes are TRBV4-1 and TRBJ1-1, with TRBD1 identical over 11 bases. J lost 11 bases, V lost 0 bases, and 11 bases had no gene match. The CDR3 totals 16 residues. The V gene's germline CDR1 is MGHRA and CDR2 YSYEKL. The CDR3 loop reads CASSQDGTGGNPWAFF. CDR3 nucleotides: TGCGCCAGCAGCCAAGATGGGACAGGGGGTAATCCTTGGGCTTTCTTT.

V and J are TRBV7-8 and TRBJ2-5, with a weak D call TRBD1 (6 bases). Between the trimmed V and J ends, which lost 4 bases and 11 bases, there was a span of 20 bases. The CDR3 consists of 14 residues. In germline, CDR1 is SGHVS, CDR2 FQNEAQ. The CDR3 loop is CASSSNRVGREQYF. CDR3 coding DNA: TGTGCCAGCAGCTCCAACAGGGTTGGAAGGGAGCAGTACTTC. The full variable domain, in which reference TRBV7-8 and TRBJ2-5 provide the parts outside the CDR3, is GAGVSQSPRYKVAKRGQDVALRCDPISGHVSLFWYQQALGQGPEFLTYFQNEAQLDKSGLPSDRFFAERPEGSVSTLKIQRTQQEDSAVYLCASSSNRVGREQYFGPGTRLLVL.

This clonotype was seen a few times. This chain connects TRBV6-4 to TRBJ2-6; TRBD1 matches 9 bases. This CDR3 has 19 amino acids. Per germline, CDR1 MRHNA and CDR2 SNTAGT. J gave up 0 bases and V 0 bases, and 6 bases lay outside the gene matches. The CDR3 DNA is TGTGCCAGCAGTGACTCCCGACAGGGGGTTTACTCTGGGGCCAACGTCCTGACTTTC. Amino acids: CASSDSRQGVYSGANVLTF.

This chain links TRBV2 with TRBJ2-2; D may be TRBD1 (6 bases). V lost 6 bases to trimming and J lost 1 base, with 12 bases between them. This CDR3 comprises 15 residues. Germline loops: CDR1 SNHLY, CDR2 FYNNEI. The CDR3 sequence: CASSRDTGNTGELFF. Written as DNA, the CDR3 is TGTGCCAGCAGCCGGGACACCGGGAACACCGGGGAGCTGTTTTTT.

This clonotype occurred a few times. J is TRBJ2-7 and V is TRBV27; 9 positions match TRBD2. The CDR3 is 14 residues long. Germline V gene data show CDR1 as MNHEY and CDR2 as SMNVEV (reference sequence). Trimming took 3 bases from V and 11 from J; bases not matched to a gene: 11. The CDR3 is CASSFSAGGFIEYF. The CDR3 DNA is TGTGCCAGCAGTTTTTCAGCGGGGGGTTTTATTGAGTACTTC.

Only one count was recorded for this clonotype. The chain couples TRBV4-1 to TRBJ1-2, with 8 bases lining up with TRBD1. The CDR3 totals 15 residues. The germline gives CDR1 MGHRA, CDR2 YSYEKL. After removal of 2 bases from V and 5 bases from J, the junction contained 7 bases not matched to a gene. For the CDR3, the DNA is TGCGCCAGCAGCCAAAATCCGGGACAGGAGTATGGCTACACCTTC. Amino acid sequence: CASSQNPGQEYGYTF.

This clonotype was detected only a few times. V and J are TRBV29-1 and TRBJ2-1, with a tentative D call TRBD1 (6 bases). Germline CDR1 SQVTM, CDR2 ANQGSEA. This CDR3 is 15 amino acids long. Deletions cut 5 bases from V and 0 bases from J, with 14 bases between. The CDR3 nucleotides are TGCAGCGTTCCCCGACAGGAGAGCTCCTACAATGAGCAGTTCTTC. This codes for CSVPRQESSYNEQFF.

Turning to this clonotype: One end of the junction varies from germline; a read error may be responsible. The V and J genes are TRBV5-8 and TRBJ1-5; the D is unclear. This CDR3 has 14 residues. Germline loops: CDR1 SGHTS, CDR2 YDEGEE. The CDR3: CVSRLPGVNQPQHF. Here the CDR3 DNA reads TGTGTCAGCAGGCTTCCGGGAGTAAATCAGCCCCAGCATTTT.

The V and J genes are TRBV4-1 and TRBJ2-7; D gene ambiguous. The germline V and J ends were trimmed by 0 bases and 5 bases, with 5 bases remaining between them. Germline V gene data show CDR1 as MGHRA and CDR2 as YSYEKL. The CDR3 totals 12 residues. CDR3 sequence: CASSQDTDEQYF. The CDR3 nucleotides read TGCGCCAGCAGCCAAGATACGGACGAGCAGTACTTC.

The J gene is TRBJ2-4, the V gene TRBV25-1; 8 positions agree with TRBD1. Per germline, CDR1 MGHDK and CDR2 SYGVNS. The CDR3 contains 15 residues. The V and J ends lost 1 base and 13 bases, in that order; junction bases with no gene match: 12. The CDR3 region has the DNA TGTGCCAGCAGTGAATTTGGGACAGGCCTTTCGGAGCAGTACTTC. Protein: CASSEFGTGLSEQYF.

This clonotype was observed a handful of times. The chain links TRBV27 to TRBJ2-1, with D perhaps given as TRBD1 or TRBD2 (5 bases each). CDR1 and CDR2 (germline): MNHEY, SMNVEV (reference sequence). This CDR3 spans 16 amino acids. The V end lost 2 bases, the J end lost 3 bases, and 14 bases lay between the germline ends. CDR3 loop: CASSLILPGGYNEQFF. CDR3 DNA: TGTGCCAGCAGTTTAATATTACCTGGGGGCTACAATGAGCAGTTCTTC.

On this clonotype: This may stem from a read error, because a much larger clone lies one nucleotide away. This chain uses TRBV7-2 with TRBJ2-7; 7 bases line up with TRBD2. Trimming removed 5 bases from V and 7 bases from J; junction bases left unmatched: 14. CDR1 and CDR2 (germline): SGHTA, FQGNSA. This CDR3 contains 15 residues. The chain's CDR3 is CASSTGTNSYYEQYF. The CDR3 DNA sequence: TGTGCCAGCAGCACCGGGACTAACTCCTACTATGAGCAGTACTTC.

This clonotype was found a few times. The chain joins TRBV7-2 to TRBJ2-7; 8 nucleotides match TRBD1. Germline V lookup: CDR1 SGHTA, CDR2 FQGNSA. The junction had 9 bases not matched to a gene; V was cut back by 5 bases and J by 3 bases. The CDR3 spans 15 residues. DNA of the CDR3: TGTGCCAGCAGCGGGACCGACAGGGGCCACTACGAGCAGTACTTC. It encodes CASSGTDRGHYEQYF. Together with reference TRBV7-2 and TRBJ2-7, the CDR3 gives the full variable domain: GAGVSQSPSNKVTEKGKDVELRCDPISGHTALYWYRQSLGQGLEFLIYFQGNSAPDKSGLPSDRFSAERTGGSVSTLTIQRTQQEDSAVYLCASSGTDRGHYEQYFGPGTRLTVT.

Remarks on this clonotype: An end of the junction differs from the germline gene, which may be a read error. The J gene is TRBJ2-1, the V gene TRBV5-1, with a tentative D call TRBD2 (5 bases). CDR3 length: 17 residues. CDR1 SGHRS and CDR2 YFSETQ come from the germline V gene. As DNA, the CDR3 is TGCGCCAGCAGCTTGGATATAGGGAGTAGCGCCTACAATAAGCAGTTCTTC. It is translated as CASSLDIGSSAYNKQFF.

The chain links TRBV9 to TRBJ1-2; 9 positions match TRBD1. The CDR3 has 15 residues. The V gene end was trimmed by 6 bases and the J gene end by 4 bases; junction bases not matched to a gene: 10. Germline CDR1 SGDLS, CDR2 YYNGEE. The CDR3 DNA is TGTGCCAGCACAGTTACAGGGGGCGCGGGCTATGGCTACACCTTC. It specifies CASTVTGGAGYGYTF.